The 17 T cell receptor beta chains below come from one sample, sequenced in a study of shared clonotypes between healthy human individuals. The data were produced by immunoSEQ multiplex PCR, yet TCRdb's version contains in-frame clones alone and is incomplete. The repertoire has 800,000 to 1,200,000 clones, 75% to 85% of them found once; the top ten carry approximately 0.52%. The specimen sequenced was memory CD4+ T cells from PBMCs. Subset in this sample: CD45RA-negative fraction. The receptors originated from a man younger than 35 in good health. Some clones in this sample may be carry-over from other donors' samples.

The chain combines TRBV28 with TRBJ2-1; no reliable D call. The CDR3 covers 12 residues. Germline loops: CDR1 MDHEN, CDR2 SYDVKM. The ends were cut back, 6 bases at V and 9 bases at J, with 12 bases in the middle. DNA of the CDR3: TGTGCCAGCAGCTGGGGAAGGCGTGAGCAGTTCTTC. It is translated as CASSWGRREQFF.

The CDR3 region has the DNA TGTGCCAGCACTAACCGCGGGCTCTCAGGGACCCAGTACTTC. Translated: CASTNRGLSGTQYF. The chain combines TRBV28 with TRBJ2-5, with a tentative D call TRBD2 (5 bases). The ends were cut back, 7 bases at V and 7 bases at J, with 19 bases in the middle. Germline-derived CDR1 and CDR2 are MDHEN and SYDVKM. The CDR3 consists of 14 residues.

V and J are TRBV28 and TRBJ1-2, with D unclear. The CDR3 length is 11 residues. CDR1 and CDR2 from the germline V gene are MDHEN and SYDVKM. V was clipped by 8 bases and J by 2 bases, with 6 bases between them. CDR3 DNA sequence: TGTGCCAGCCAACAGAACTATGGCTACACCTTC. It specifies CASQQNYGYTF.

The J gene is TRBJ1-5, the V gene TRBV6-5; TRBD1 agrees at 7 bases. The CDR3 runs to 14 residues. CDR1 is MNHEY, CDR2 SVGAGI, per germline. The J segment lost 2 bases and the V segment lost 7 bases, leaving 5 bases of the junction unmatched. The CDR3 DNA is TGTGCCAGCACCCCTACAGGGGGCAATCAGCCCCAGCATTTT. Translation: CASTPTGGNQPQHF.

The chain carries TRBV6-5 and TRBJ1-5, with D possibly being TRBD1 (5 bases). The CDR3 runs 14 residues. V lost 2 bases and J 6 bases, leaving 11 bases between the germline ends. The germline CDR1 and CDR2 sequences are MNHEY and SVGAGI. The CDR3 DNA sequence: TGTGCCAGCAGTTACGGCAGGGAGGCTCAGCCCCAGCATTTT. Its protein product is CASSYGREAQPQHF.

V and J are TRBV9 and TRBJ2-6, with TRBD1 identical over 10 bases. The germline V gene encodes CDR1 SGDLS and CDR2 YYNGEE. Unmatched junction bases numbered 6, after V lost 2 bases and J lost 4 bases. The CDR3 has 17 amino acids. The CDR3 sequence is CASSVRQGAPGANVLTF. The CDR3 coding sequence is TGTGCCAGCAGCGTTCGACAGGGGGCGCCAGGGGCCAACGTCCTGACTTTC.

CDR3: CASSSPTSGSYTDTQYF. CDR3 sequence (DNA): TGTGCCAGTAGTTCGCCGACTAGCGGGTCTTACACAGATACGCAGTATTTT. J is TRBJ2-3 and V is TRBV19, with 10 bases fitting TRBD2. The V segment lost 5 bases and the J segment 2 bases; nucleotides outside the gene matches: 10. The CDR3 is 17 residues long. Germline lookup yields CDR1 LNHDA and CDR2 SQIVND (reference sequence).

The genes are TRBV5-1 and TRBJ2-7, with a tentative D call TRBD1 (6 bases). The V end lost 4 bases, the J end lost 0 bases, and 17 bases lay between the germline ends. CDR3 length equals 16 residues. Per germline, CDR1 SGHRS and CDR2 YFSETQ. The CDR3 DNA reads as TGCGCCAGCAGCGACCAGGGACAAGCGGTCTCCTACGAGCAGTACTTC. This translates into CASSDQGQAVSYEQYF. The entire variable domain, with the rest obtained from reference TRBV5-1 and TRBJ2-7, is as follows: KAGVTQTPRYLIKTRGQQVTLSCSPISGHRSVSWYQQTPGQGLQFLFEYFSETQRNKGNFPGRFSGRQFSNSRSEMNVSTLELGDSALYLCASSDQGQAVSYEQYFGPGTRLTVT.

The chain links TRBV6-5 to TRBJ2-7; 7 positions agree with TRBD2. The CDR3 runs 12 residues. Looked up from germline, CDR1 is MNHEY and CDR2 is SVGAGI. The trim removed 6 bases at V and 3 bases at J, leaving 2 bases unmatched. The DNA for the CDR3 is TGTGCCAGCAGAGAGCGGGACTACGAGCAGTACTTC. This encodes CASRERDYEQYF.

This chain connects TRBV7-2 to TRBJ2-2; D gene uncertain. Per the germline V gene, CDR1 is SGHTA and CDR2 is FQGNSA. V was clipped by 5 bases and J by 4 bases, with 14 bases between them. The CDR3 totals 15 residues. The CDR3 here is CASSARQLGTGELFF. The CDR3 nucleotides read TGTGCCAGCAGCGCTCGTCAACTTGGCACCGGGGAGCTGTTTTTT. Together with reference TRBV7-2 and TRBJ2-2, the CDR3 gives the full variable domain: GAGVSQSPSNKVTEKGKDVELRCDPISGHTALYWYRQSLGQGLEFLIYFQGNSAPDKSGLPSDRFSAERTGGSVSTLTIQRTQQEDSAVYLCASSARQLGTGELFFGEGSRLTVL.

The rearrangement links TRBV11-2 to TRBJ2-5; no reliable D call. The J call may be mistaken, given a closer DNA end match to TRBJ2-7. The CDR3 runs to 13 residues. The germline CDR1 and CDR2 sequences are SGHAT and FQNNGV. The CDR3 nucleotides read TGTGCCAGCAGCCGCGGACCGAACTACGAGCAGTACTTC. This translates into CASSRGPNYEQYF.

The V call is TRBV6-1, the J call TRBJ1-5; D not resolved. The V gene lost 3 bases and the J gene lost 0 bases, with 18 bases spanning the gap. CDR3 size: 18 residues. Germline-derived CDR1 and CDR2 are MNHNS and SASEGT. In DNA form, the CDR3 reads TGTGCCAGCAGTGACCCTAGTCGTGGCAGAAATAGCAATCAGCCCCAGCATTTT. Translating it yields CASSDPSRGRNSNQPQHF.

This clone has just a few counts. The sample has other DNA sequences that encode this CDR3 too. The gene calls are TRBV5-1 and TRBJ1-2; D remains ambiguous. CDR1 is SGHRS, CDR2 YFSETQ, per germline. V gave up 2 bases and J gave up 8 bases, with 13 bases separating them. This CDR3 is 13 amino acids long. CDR3 sequence: CASSFTALGGYTF. CDR3 in DNA: TGCGCCAGCAGCTTTACAGCCCTTGGCGGCTACACCTTC. Variable domain in full (rest from reference TRBV5-1 and TRBJ1-2): KAGVTQTPRYLIKTRGQQVTLSCSPISGHRSVSWYQQTPGQGLQFLFEYFSETQRNKGNFPGRFSGRQFSNSRSEMNVSTLELGDSALYLCASSFTALGGYTFGSGTRLTVV.

This clone was observed a handful of times. This rearrangement joins TRBV28 to TRBJ1-2; D gene uncertain. With 8 bases removed from V and 2 bases from J, the gap between germline ends came to 12 bases. Germline V CDR1 and CDR2: MDHEN, SYDVKM. This CDR3 comprises 13 residues. The CDR3, as DNA: TGTGCCAGCCGCGGTTCCGGAAACTATGGCTACACCTTC. Protein product: CASRGSGNYGYTF.

This clone was seen only a few times. This chain uses TRBV4-2 with TRBJ1-4, with 9 bases identical to TRBD1. The CDR3 has 17 residues. V trimming: 2 bases; J trimming: 7 bases; junction bases outside the gene matches: 11. Germline-derived CDR1 and CDR2 are LGHNA and YNFKEQ. CDR3 in DNA: TGTGCCAGCAGCCAACAACCAACCGGACAGGGGTTTGAAAAACTGTTTTTT. Translated: CASSQQPTGQGFEKLFF.

V is TRBV7-8 and J is TRBJ1-2, with TRBD1 matching over 7 bases. The CDR3 is 15 residues long. CDR1 SGHVS and CDR2 FQNEAQ come from the germline V gene. The trim removed 1 base at V and 7 bases at J, leaving 9 bases unmatched. CDR3 DNA: TGTGCCAGCAGCTTAGAGGGGGCCTATACCTCTGGCTACACCTTC. Translating gives CASSLEGAYTSGYTF.

On this clone itself: Other DNA sequences in this sample translate to the same CDR3. The genes are TRBV5-1 and TRBJ1-4, with 7 bases lining up with TRBD1. The CDR3 is 14 amino acids. J was trimmed by 3 bases and V by 3 bases; bases with no gene match: 2. CDR1 and CDR2 (germline): SGHRS, YFSETQ. The CDR3 protein is CASSSGTANEKLFF. The DNA of the CDR3 is TGCGCCAGCAGCTCCGGGACAGCTAATGAAAAACTGTTTTTT.